This TCR beta chain emerged from a study of cytomegalovirus exposure and HLA in healthy donors. The table lists this clone with a few counts. Its antigen is not known. Primers included in the PCR were 60 Vbeta and 13 Jbeta primers. Here immunoSEQ multiplex PCR was the method, and the copy in TCRdb shows in-frame clones only, minus some. Here the sample spans around 94,000 clones, roughly 80% being singletons. This CDR3 has 13 amino acids. Germline CDR1 is MNHEY and CDR2 is SMNVEV (reference sequence). The ends lost 10 bases at V and 2 bases at J; junction bases unmatched: 6. Study results and caveats: Within an earlier analysis, most TCR beta V segments proved productive either about 87% or about 30% of the time.

The rearrangement links TRBV27 to TRBJ2-3; 7 bases fit TRBD1. This sequence was found in a male donor in good health and CMV-seropositive. Sequencing used PBMCs. CDR3 amino acids: CATGGRLTDTQYF. The DNA for the CDR3 is TGTGCCACAGGGGGACGTCTCACAGATACGCAGTATTTT.